This TCR beta chain was identified during a study of cytomegalovirus exposure and HLA in healthy donors. This clone was recorded a few times. Its antigen is not known. The germline V gene has CDR1 MDHEN and CDR2 SYDVKM. V was cut by 6 bases and J by 5 bases, with 20 bases left in between. This CDR3 comprises 15 residues. Study conclusions and caveats: Among TCR sequences, most were rare, though some public TCRs appeared in many donors. Confirmation in vitro established that a few CMV-associated chains were specific for CMV antigens. The study labeled 180 or so TCR beta chains cytomegalovirus-associated. As was reported, the classifier diagnosed cytomegalovirus status with high specificity and sensitivity.

TCRdb keeps only in-frame clones here, not all; method: immunoSEQ multiplex PCR. The sample holds tens of thousands of clones, around 89% seen once. The clonotype originates from a woman aged 18-29 years in good health and CMV-seronegative. Sequenced: PBMCs. This chain links TRBV28 with TRBJ2-7; the D gene is possibly TRBD1 (5 bases). Here the CDR3 DNA reads TGTGCCAGCAGGTTACCCCAGGGCAGTAGGCACGAGCAGTACTTC. It specifies CASRLPQGSRHEQYF.